Listed below are T cell receptor beta chains from one sample, sequenced in a study of human T cells and chemical hapten exposure. One entry per CDR3 protein, called by TCRdb with MiXCR from the RACE reads. Of around 340,000 distinct CDR3 sequences listed, approximately 6.3% were seen once; the top ten hold more than 7%. Source: whole blood, taken in connection with sensitization to the hapten diphenylcyclopropenone (DPC). These receptors came from a woman between 18 and 30 years old with alopecia areata. Some clones in this sample may be carry-over from other donors' samples. The CDR3 runs from the conserved cysteine through the conserved F or W. D genes are given only for firm matches. The size field is filled for only some rows; it gives once, few, many or a size class.

CASRYSTGSSYNSPLHF | TGTGCCAGCAGATATTCCACAGGGAGCTCCTATAATTCACCCCTCCACTTT | 17 | - | TRBJ1-6 | TRBV6-5 | -
CASSEALRGTEQYF | TGTGCCAGCAGTGAAGCGCTTCGGGGAACCGAGCAGTACTTC | 14 | few | TRBJ2-7 | TRBV2 | -
CSARADSRPNSPLHF | TGCAGTGCTAGAGCAGACTCAAGACCCAATTCACCCCTCCACTTT | 15 | few | TRBJ1-6 | TRBV20-1 | -
CASSQYATGSSGANVLTF | TGTGCCAGCAGCCAATACGCGACAGGGAGCTCTGGGGCCAACGTCCTGACTTTC | 18 | - | TRBJ2-6 | TRBV7-2 | TRBD1
CASSLRNKRGTYNEQFF | TGTGCCAGCAGCCTCCGCAACAAGCGGGGTACATACAATGAGCAGTTCTTC | 17 | few | TRBJ2-1 | TRBV7-8 | TRBD2
CASRPSGYTQYF | TGTGCCAGCAGGCCATCAGGGTATACGCAGTATTTT | 12 | - | TRBJ2-3 | TRBV12-3/TRBV12-4 | -
CASRGQRGSIYNEQFF | TGTGCCAGCAGGGGCCAGCGGGGGTCTATCTACAATGAGCAGTTCTTC | 16 | few | TRBJ2-1 | TRBV2 | TRBD2
CASSLDAGTYEQYF | TGCGCCAGCAGCTTGGATGCAGGGACGTACGAGCAGTACTTC | 14 | many | TRBJ2-7 | TRBV5-1 | -
CASTQGQEAFF | TGTGCCAGCACCCAGGGCCAGGAAGCTTTCTTT | 11 | many | TRBJ1-1 | TRBV6-2/TRBV6-3 | -
CASSLTQAETQYF | TGTGCCAGCAGCCTCACGCAGGCAGAGACCCAGTACTTC | 13 | - | TRBJ2-5 | TRBV7-2 | -
CASSLRLAGGREQFF | TGTGCCAGCTCACTCCGGCTAGCGGGGGGGCGAGAGCAGTTCTTC | 15 | many | TRBJ2-1 | TRBV18 | TRBD2
CASSGWDRMNTEAFF | TGTGCCAGCAGTGGATGGGACAGAATGAACACTGAAGCTTTCTTT | 15 | few | TRBJ1-1 | TRBV25-1 | TRBD1
CASSQDLGSPRTYEQYF | TGTGCCAGCAGCCAAGATCTTGGCAGCCCTAGAACCTACGAGCAGTACTTC | 17 | many | TRBJ2-7 | TRBV3-1 | -
CSVSPPYSDTQYF | TGCAGCGTTAGTCCCCCGTACTCCGATACGCAGTATTTT | 13 | many | TRBJ2-3 | TRBV29-1 | -
CASSARPGADSNQPQHF | TGTGCCAGCAGCGCCCGCCCAGGCGCCGATAGCAATCAGCCCCAGCATTTT | 17 | - | TRBJ1-5 | TRBV12-3/TRBV12-4 | -
CASSAGTGINEQYF | TGTGCCAGCAGCGCCGGGACAGGGATCAACGAGCAGTACTTC | 14 | few | TRBJ2-7 | TRBV7-2 | TRBD1
CASSHQTSGWDNEQFF | TGTGCCAGCAGCCATCAGACTAGCGGATGGGACAATGAGCAGTTCTTC | 16 | many | TRBJ2-1 | TRBV7-9 | TRBD2
CASSTYPGQGGQRPQHF | TGTGCCAGCAGCACTTATCCCGGACAGGGGGGGCAAAGGCCCCAGCATTTT | 17 | many | TRBJ1-5 | TRBV7-2 | TRBD1
CASSQDRSGGRTEAFF | TGCGCCAGCAGCCAAGATAGATCCGGGGGAAGAACTGAAGCTTTCTTT | 16 | - | TRBJ1-1 | TRBV4-1 | -
CASSESRALYGYTF | TGCGCCAGCAGTGAGTCGAGGGCGCTCTATGGCTACACCTTC | 14 | few | TRBJ1-2 | TRBV10-2 | -
CASSPSTTSQASTDTQYF | TGTGCCAGCAGCCCCTCGACCACTAGCCAAGCCTCGACAGATACGCAGTATTTT | 18 | many | TRBJ2-3 | TRBV7-2 | -
CASSLERTGYEQYF | TGCGCCAGCAGCTTGGAAAGAACGGGCTACGAGCAGTACTTC | 14 | few | TRBJ2-7 | TRBV5-1 | -
CASSQSSGGLGEQFF | TGTGCCAGCAGCCAATCAAGCGGGGGTCTAGGTGAGCAGTTCTTC | 15 | - | TRBJ2-1 | TRBV7-2 | TRBD2
CASSQSYRGQGRQRQPQHF | TGTGCCAGCAGCCAATCTTACCGAGGACAGGGTCGACAAAGACAGCCCCAGCATTTT | 19 | - | TRBJ1-5 | TRBV3-1 | TRBD1
CASSAKTGLDYGYTF | TGTGCCAGCAGCGCGAAGACAGGGTTGGACTATGGCTACACCTTC | 15 | few | TRBJ1-2 | TRBV11-1 | TRBD1
CASSPDGVTAEQFF | TGTGCCAGCAGTCCCGATGGGGTTACCGCTGAGCAGTTCTTC | 14 | many | TRBJ2-1 | TRBV12-3/TRBV12-4 | -
CSAHQTSQSDEQYF | TGCAGTGCCCACCAGACTAGCCAGTCGGACGAGCAGTACTTC | 14 | many | TRBJ2-7 | TRBV20-1 | TRBD2
CASSDSTGSGANVLTF | TGTGCCAGCAGTGACTCGACCGGATCTGGGGCCAACGTCCTGACTTTC | 16 | many | TRBJ2-6 | TRBV6-4 | -
CSVAHPGTNSYEQYF | TGCAGCGTTGCCCACCCCGGGACAAATTCATACGAGCAGTACTTC | 15 | few | TRBJ2-7 | TRBV29-1 | -
CASSPSRTGKTDTQYF | TGTGCCAGCAGCCCCTCCCGGACAGGGAAGACAGATACGCAGTATTTT | 16 | - | TRBJ2-3 | TRBV14 | TRBD1
CSARAYPGGARADTQYF | TGCAGTGCTAGAGCCTATCCAGGGGGCGCCCGGGCAGATACGCAGTATTTT | 17 | many | TRBJ2-3 | TRBV20-1 | TRBD1
CATSDRQGAKQETQYF | TGTGCCACCAGTGATAGGCAGGGGGCGAAACAAGAGACCCAGTACTTC | 16 | many | TRBJ2-5 | TRBV24-1 | TRBD1
CASSFLGNYGYTF | TGTGCCAGCAGTTTTTTAGGGAACTATGGCTACACCTTC | 13 | few | TRBJ1-2 | TRBV12-3/TRBV12-4 | -
CASSLLTIRGWTDTQYF | TGTGCCAGCAGCTTACTTACAATCAGGGGTTGGACAGATACGCAGTATTTT | 17 | many | TRBJ2-3 | TRBV11-2 | -
CASSRPTTVAKNIQYF | TGTGCCAGCAGTAGACCAACTACGGTAGCCAAAAACATTCAGTACTTC | 16 | - | TRBJ2-4 | TRBV6-6 | -
CASAGDAGLGNQPQHF | TGTGCCAGCGCGGGTGATGCGGGCCTAGGCAATCAGCCCCAGCATTTT | 16 | few | TRBJ1-5 | TRBV12-3/TRBV12-4 | -
CASSSTVSEKLFF | TGCGCCAGCAGCTCCACGGTGTCAGAAAAACTGTTTTTT | 13 | few | TRBJ1-4 | TRBV5-1 | -
CASSPGERGGPVNEQFF | TGTGCCAGCAGTCCCGGGGAGCGGGGGGGCCCTGTGAATGAGCAGTTCTTC | 17 | - | TRBJ2-1 | TRBV12-3/TRBV12-4 | TRBD2
CASSLGDGTANSPLHF | TGTGCCAGCAGCTTAGGGGATGGGACAGCTAATTCACCCCTCCACTTT | 16 | - | TRBJ1-6 | TRBV7-9 | TRBD1
CASSKEGRTEAFF | TGTGCCAGCAGCAAAGAGGGCCGGACTGAAGCTTTCTTT | 13 | - | TRBJ1-1 | TRBV7-9 | -
CSVEAQMNTEAFF | TGCAGCGTTGAGGCACAAATGAACACTGAAGCTTTCTTT | 13 | few | TRBJ1-1 | TRBV29-1 | -